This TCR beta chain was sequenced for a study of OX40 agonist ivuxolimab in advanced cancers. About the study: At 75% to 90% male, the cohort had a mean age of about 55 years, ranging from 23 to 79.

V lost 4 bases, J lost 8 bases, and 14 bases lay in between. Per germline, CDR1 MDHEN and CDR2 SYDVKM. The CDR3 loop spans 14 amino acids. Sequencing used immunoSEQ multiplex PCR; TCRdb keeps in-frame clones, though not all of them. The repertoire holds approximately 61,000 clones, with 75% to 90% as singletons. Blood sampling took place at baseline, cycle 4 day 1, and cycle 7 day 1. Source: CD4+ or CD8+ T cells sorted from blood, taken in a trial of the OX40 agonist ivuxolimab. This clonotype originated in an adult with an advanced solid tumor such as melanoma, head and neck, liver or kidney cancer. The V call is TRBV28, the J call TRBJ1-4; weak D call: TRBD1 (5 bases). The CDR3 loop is CASSSPGTYEKLFF. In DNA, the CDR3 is TGTGCCAGCAGTTCCCCCGGGACTTACGAAAAACTGTTTTTT.